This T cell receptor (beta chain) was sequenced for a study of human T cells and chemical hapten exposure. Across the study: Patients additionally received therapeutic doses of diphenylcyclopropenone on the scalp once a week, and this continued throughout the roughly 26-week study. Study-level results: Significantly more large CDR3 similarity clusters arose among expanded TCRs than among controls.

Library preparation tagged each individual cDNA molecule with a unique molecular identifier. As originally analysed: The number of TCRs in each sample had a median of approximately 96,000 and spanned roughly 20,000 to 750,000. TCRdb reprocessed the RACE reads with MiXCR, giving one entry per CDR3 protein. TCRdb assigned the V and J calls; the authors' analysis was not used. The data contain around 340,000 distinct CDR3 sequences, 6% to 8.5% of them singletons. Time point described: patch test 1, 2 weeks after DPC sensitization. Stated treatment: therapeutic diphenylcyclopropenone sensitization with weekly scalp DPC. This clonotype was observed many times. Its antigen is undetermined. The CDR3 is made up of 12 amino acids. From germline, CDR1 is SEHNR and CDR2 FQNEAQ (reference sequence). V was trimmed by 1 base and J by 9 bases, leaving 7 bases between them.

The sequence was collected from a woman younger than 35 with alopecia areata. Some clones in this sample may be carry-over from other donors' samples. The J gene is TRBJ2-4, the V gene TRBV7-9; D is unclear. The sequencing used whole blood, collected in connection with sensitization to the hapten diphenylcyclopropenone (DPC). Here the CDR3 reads CASSLGGTIQYF. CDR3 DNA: TGTGCCAGCAGCTTAGGAGGAACCATTCAGTACTTC.